This TCR beta chain stems from a study of blood T cells in healthy people across ages. Findings of the study overall: Because donor CMV status was unknown, expanded clonotype changes were possibly confounded.

The draw of peripheral blood yielded approximately 10 milliliters from each donor. It was with a sample-barcoded 5' primer and a J-beta primer mix that a second PCR of about 6 to 12 cycles was run. Unique molecular identifiers of 12 random nucleotides labeled each cDNA. TCRdb itself ran the 5' RACE reads through MiXCR, one entry per CDR3 protein. The sample holds about 720,000 distinct CDR3 sequences, about 24% seen once. With V trimmed by 5 bases and J by 2 bases, 13 bases remained unmatched. The CDR3 spans 18 residues. This clonotype was recorded many times. Its antigen remains unknown. The genes are TRBV12-3 or TRBV12-4 and TRBJ1-2, with TRBD1 matching 11 bases. Specimen: blood. The receptor comes from a man in his sixties or seventies in good health. The CDR3 reads CASSPRTGGLLINYGYTF. The CDR3 DNA sequence: TGTGCCAGCAGTCCCCGGACAGGGGGCCTTCTAATAAACTATGGCTACACCTTC.